This TCR beta chain was sequenced in a study of regulatory T cells in long-lasting Graves disease. This clonotype was found many times. Germline CDR1 is SGHAT and CDR2 is FQNNGV. The V end was cut by 6 bases, the J end by 6 bases, with 11 bases between. The CDR3 extends over 12 amino acids. The time point is: persistent/refractory GD, antithyroid drugs over 5 years with positive TRAb. PBMC-extracted RNA yielded the TCR library. Patients were enrolled at an endocrinology department in Xi'an, China. Peripheral blood, at 8 to 9.5 milliliters, went into EDTA tubes. CDR3-region Arm-PCR and iRepertoire HTBI primers produced the TCR beta libraries. TCRdb reanalysed the multiplex PCR reads using MiXCR and keeps one entry per CDR3 protein. The sample has under 450,000 distinct CDR3 sequences, 23% seen once.

Sequencing used peripheral blood mononuclear cells (PBMCs), obtained when the disease was refractory, from a patient treated with antithyroid drugs. The clonotype was recovered from a female donor with Graves disease. This chain uses TRBV11-2 with TRBJ1-1, with D possibly matching TRBD1 (6 bases). The chain's CDR3 is CASRWGAAEAFF. As DNA, the CDR3 is TGTGCCAGCAGATGGGGGGCGGCTGAAGCTTTCTTT.